These T cell receptor beta chains were read from a single sample in a study of cytomegalovirus exposure and HLA in healthy donors. Produced via immunoSEQ multiplex PCR; TCRdb's table is partial and in-frame only. The sample records around 44,000 clones, approximately 90% being singletons. The specimen was PBMCs. The receptors here all came from a woman aged 40 to 55 in good health and CMV-seropositive. CDR3s leave out the opening cysteine and the closing phenylalanine or tryptophan. Size is stated for part of the rows, as once, few or many counts, or as a class when the clone is expanded.

v_gene	abundance	j_gene	CDR3aa
TRBV28	once	TRBJ1-1	ASSSPGDSLGTEAF
TRBV6-1	few	TRBJ2-3	ASSDQGGGTDTQY
TRBV7-2	-	TRBJ2-3	ASSRGRGTDTQY
TRBV18	-	TRBJ2-3	ASSPTPSGEATQY
TRBV28	once	TRBJ1-5	ASITGGGRKPQH
TRBV6-1	-	TRBJ1-1	ASSEYNKNTEAF
TRBV15	-	TRBJ2-1	ATSRDLPTTSGYNEQF
TRBV7-9	-	TRBJ1-3	ASRLIETGSGNTIY
TRBV28	-	TRBJ2-2	ASRAPSGTSSNTGELF
TRBV28	-	TRBJ2-7	ASSLPPPGQGPYEQY
TRBV28	-	TRBJ1-5	ATGSSNQPQH
TRBV27	-	TRBJ2-3	ASSLGLANTDTQY
TRBV6-1	-	TRBJ1-2	ASSWTGGGFGYT
TRBV7-2	-	TRBJ2-7	ASSLASSYEQY
TRBV7-9	-	TRBJ2-7	ASSSILYEQY
TRBV28	-	TRBJ2-6	ASRRGTGELGANVLT
TRBV29-1	-	TRBJ1-2	SVEDPVFNYGYT
TRBV2	-	TRBJ1-3	ASRRDRDRGNTIY
TRBV9	once	TRBJ1-1	ASSVGGKGAAEAF
TRBV2	-	TRBJ2-1	ASSILTSGYEQF
TRBV2	-	TRBJ1-1	ASSSRGNTEAF
TRBV30	once	TRBJ1-2	AWDRGHGYT
TRBV6-5	-	TRBJ1-5	ASGGYNQPQH
TRBV27	-	TRBJ2-7	ASSSTYEQY
TRBV19	-	TRBJ1-4	ASSTETTEKLF
TRBV29-1	-	TRBJ2-6	SVTTGAGANVLT
TRBV28	-	TRBJ2-7	ASSLRQGQSYEQY
TRBV28	-	TRBJ2-6	ASSSGAAGANVLT
TRBV18	-	TRBJ2-3	ASSRLKGGTDTQY